This T cell receptor (beta chain) was recovered during a study of pediatric ulcerative colitis. Study-wide context: Six to eight patients showed pancolitis and two showed left-sided colitis.

Trimming at V came to 5 bases and at J to 4 bases, leaving 4 bases not matched to a gene. The length of the CDR3 is 13 residues. From germline, CDR1 is SGHVS and CDR2 FNYEAQ. The rectum was sampled with one to two pinch biopsies at colonoscopy. Comment on this clone: Its antigen is currently unknown.

Notes on the study in general: A couple of patients had blood samples with substantially reduced template counts. Some T cells in rectal biopsies may come from blood, especially with overt colitis.

Sequencing was at survey level. Sequencing was performed with immunoSEQ multiplex PCR; in TCRdb, only in-frame clones are kept and a portion is missing. The data hold tens of thousands of clones, with over 70% observed a single time. The chain combines TRBV7-6 with TRBJ2-5, with 7 bases identical to TRBD1. The sequenced sample consisted of gut tissue. The clonotype comes from a girl aged 5-17 years with moderate ulcerative colitis. The CDR3 DNA follows: TGTGCCAGCAGCCCGGGACAGCCAGAGACCCAGTACTTC. Translated: CASSPGQPETQYF.